The 9 T cell receptor beta chains below all came from one sample that was sequenced in a study of post-analysis software for immune sequencing data. Unique molecular identifiers featured in each of the TCR beta cDNA libraries. Each CDR3 protein is one row after TCRdb ran MiXCR on the PCR reads. The sample has under 200,000 distinct CDR3 sequences; about 34% are singletons. The sample here was blood, taken after autologous hematopoietic stem cell transplantation. The receptor set was obtained from a girl under 18 with multiple sclerosis.

This clonotype has more than one count but fewer than ten. The chain couples TRBV6-5 to TRBJ2-1; 7 positions agree with TRBD2. The CDR3 covers 20 residues. Trimming at V came to 4 bases and at J to 5 bases, leaving 23 bases not matched to a gene. Germline CDR1 is MNHEY and CDR2 is SVGAGI. The CDR3 DNA follows: TGTGCCAGCAGTTCCTGGCGGGAGAGAGAGCCGCGAGCGTTGCACAATGAGCAGTTCTTC. This codes for CASSSWREREPRALHNEQFF.

This clonotype was counted only a few times. This sequence joins TRBV20-1 and TRBJ2-7; no firm D call. The CDR3 contains 13 residues. The ends were cut back, 2 bases at V and 5 bases at J, with 13 bases in the middle. Germline loops: CDR1 DFQATT, CDR2 SNEGSKA (reference sequence). CDR3 sequence reads: CSARRARSHEQYF. In DNA, the CDR3 is TGCAGTGCTAGAAGGGCGAGGAGCCACGAGCAGTACTTC.

Turning to this clonotype: Its ends do not fully match the called genes, so a read error is possible. The chain is built from TRBV20-1 and TRBJ2-1, with 11 bases that match TRBD2. CDR3 length equals 16 residues. Germline CDR1 is DFQATT and CDR2 is SNEGSKA (reference sequence). This CDR3 is CSARDSASGRYNERFF. In DNA form, the CDR3 reads TGCAGTGCTAGAGATTCAGCTAGCGGGAGGTACAATGAGCGGTTCTTC.

The gene calls are TRBV7-9 and TRBJ2-1; TRBD2 matches at 10 bases. Per the germline V gene, CDR1 is SEHNR and CDR2 is FQNEAQ (reference sequence). The CDR3 is 16 amino acids. V gave up 1 base and J gave up 5 bases; unmatched junction bases: 5. CDR3 nucleotide sequence: TGTGCCAGCAGCTTAGTAGCGGGAGGATTCCACAATGAGCAGTTCTTC. Translating it yields CASSLVAGGFHNEQFF.

This clonotype was counted a few times. This chain uses TRBV5-1 with TRBJ1-2, with 10 bases fitting TRBD1. This CDR3 comprises 15 residues. V trimming: 3 bases; J trimming: 4 bases; junction bases outside the gene matches: 6. Germline V gives CDR1 SGHRS, CDR2 YFSETQ. CDR3 loop: CASSSTGGSVYGYTF. CDR3 bases: TGCGCCAGCAGCTCGACAGGGGGCTCCGTCTATGGCTACACCTTC.

This chain joins TRBV7-9 and TRBJ1-1; D is unresolved. Trimming stripped 4 bases from V and 11 bases from J, with 14 bases between. This CDR3 spans 12 amino acids. The V gene's germline CDR1 is SEHNR and CDR2 FQNEAQ (reference sequence). The CDR3 DNA sequence: TGTGCCAGCAGCTATCCGAACCAGCGGGCTTTCTTT. Protein: CASSYPNQRAFF.

This clonotype was seen more than once but under ten times. V usage is TRBV20-1 and J usage is TRBJ2-5, with 7 bases identical to TRBD2. The J call could be wrong; TRBJ2-7 is a better fit for the DNA end. This CDR3 is 14 amino acids long. The germline gives CDR1 DFQATT, CDR2 SNEGSKA (reference sequence). CDR3 amino acids: CSARDRGGIDEQYF. DNA for the CDR3: TGCAGTGCTAGAGATCGCGGGGGAATCGACGAGCAGTACTTC.

The rearrangement uses TRBV6-5 and TRBJ2-1, with D perhaps assigned TRBD1 or TRBD2 (5 bases each). The ends were cut back, 9 bases at V and 7 bases at J, with 13 bases in the middle. Germline V gives CDR1 MNHEY, CDR2 SVGAGI. This CDR3 is 12 amino acids long. CDR3 sequence reads: CASRGWGNEQFF. The CDR3 DNA sequence: TGTGCCAGTAGAGGATGGGGGAATGAGCAGTTCTTC.

Details on this clonotype: Just one base apart from a much larger clone, this may be a read error. The chain employs TRBV20-1 and TRBJ2-1; 8 bases fit TRBD2. Germline-derived CDR1 and CDR2 are DFQATT and SNEGSKA (reference sequence). The CDR3 totals 15 residues. The CDR3 spells CSASQGLVSYDEQFF. The CDR3, as DNA: TGCAGTGCTAGTCAGGGACTAGTATCCTACGATGAGCAGTTCTTC.